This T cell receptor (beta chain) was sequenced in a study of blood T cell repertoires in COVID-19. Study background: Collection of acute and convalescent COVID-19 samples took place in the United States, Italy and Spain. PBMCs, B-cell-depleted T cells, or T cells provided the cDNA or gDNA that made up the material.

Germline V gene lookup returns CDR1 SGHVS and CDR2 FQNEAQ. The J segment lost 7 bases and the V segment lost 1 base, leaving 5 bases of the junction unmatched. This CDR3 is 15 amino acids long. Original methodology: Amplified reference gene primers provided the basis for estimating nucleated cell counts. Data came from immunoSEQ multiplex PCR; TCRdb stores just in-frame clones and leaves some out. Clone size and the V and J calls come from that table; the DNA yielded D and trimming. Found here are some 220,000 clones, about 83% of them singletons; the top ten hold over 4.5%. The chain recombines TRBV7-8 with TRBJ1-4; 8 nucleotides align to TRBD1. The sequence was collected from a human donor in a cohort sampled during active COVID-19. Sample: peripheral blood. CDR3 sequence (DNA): TGTGCCAGCAGCTTAGGGCAGGGGGCCGGTGAAAAACTGTTTTTT. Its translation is CASSLGQGAGEKLFF. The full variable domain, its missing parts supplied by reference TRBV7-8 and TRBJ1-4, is GAGVSQSPRYKVAKRGQDVALRCDPISGHVSLFWYQQALGQGPEFLTYFQNEAQLDKSGLPSDRFFAERPEGSVSTLKIQRTQQEDSAVYLCASSLGQGAGEKLFFGSGTQLSVL.